Described below is a single T cell receptor beta chain sequence and its context. This entry comes from a study of OX40 agonist ivuxolimab in advanced cancers. Sequencing used immunoSEQ multiplex PCR; TCRdb keeps in-frame clones, though not all of them. The data contain some 63,000 clones, 80% to 90% of them singletons. Trimming at V came to 7 bases and at J to 0 bases, leaving 6 bases not matched to a gene. The germline CDR1 and CDR2 sequences are LNHDA and SQIVND (reference sequence). The CDR3 sequence is 15 residues long. This receptor was identified in an adult with an advanced solid tumor such as melanoma, head and neck, liver or kidney cancer. This sample comprised CD4+ or CD8+ T cells sorted from blood, obtained in a trial of the OX40 agonist ivuxolimab. This rearrangement joins TRBV19 to TRBJ1-3; 7 bases line up with TRBD1. CDR3 residues: CASTTGDHSGNTIYF. CDR3 nucleotides: TGTGCCAGTACTACAGGGGACCACTCTGGAAACACCATATATTTT.